The T cell receptor (beta chain) described here comes from a study of T cell responses to AZD1222 COVID-19 vaccine. V was pared by 3 bases and J by 7 bases, with 12 bases of the junction left unmatched. This CDR3 has 17 residues. Germline V lookup: CDR1 SNHLY, CDR2 FYNNEI. Assay used: immunoSEQ multiplex PCR; TCRdb lists only in-frame clones, some missing. Of roughly 130,000 clones in the sample, about nine tenths were seen once. Sequenced here: peripheral blood, sampled on day 0 of AZD1222 vaccination. The source is an adult in good health. The gene calls are TRBV2 and TRBJ1-5; 10 bases map to TRBD1. The CDR3 DNA sequence: TGTGCCAGCAGTGACGCACCGGGACAGGGGAGGGGACAGCCCCAGCATTTT. Encoded protein: CASSDAPGQGRGQPQHF. Looking up the rest from reference TRBV2 and TRBJ1-5 gives the full variable domain: EPEVTQTPSHQVTQMGQEVILRCVPISNHLYFYWYRQILGQKVEFLVSFYNNEISEKSEIFDDQFSVERPDGSNFTLKIRSTKLEDSAMYFCASSDAPGQGRGQPQHFGDGTRLSIL.